What follows are 32 T cell receptor beta chains derived from one specimen sequenced in a study of CD8+CD57+ T cells in acquired aplastic anemia. By flow cytometry, patients selected for sequencing had shown an expansion of CD8+CD57+ cells. Profiling of TCR beta VDJ combinations and CDR3 sequences used genomic DNA as template. TCRdb passed the reads through MiXCR, listing each CDR3 protein once. The table records around 430,000 distinct CDR3 sequences, more than 25% of them present only once. The material sequenced was sorted CD4+, CD8+, or CD8+CD57+ T cells (not recorded which) from PBMCs. These TCRs come from a human donor with aplastic anemia.

The chain recombines TRBV24-1 with TRBJ2-2; D not certain. Germline CDR1 KGHDR, CDR2 SFDVKD. The CDR3 totals 14 residues. V was pared by 9 bases and J by 4 bases, with 14 bases between. Here the CDR3 reads CATLAPRRTGELFF. In nucleotides, the CDR3 is TGTGCCACCCTTGCTCCACGCCGCACCGGGGAGCTGTTTTTT.

Comments on this clonotype: This could be a read error, since a much larger clone is one nucleotide away. CDR3 nucleotide sequence: TGTGCCAGCAACTTACGCGGGGACGAGACCCAGTACTTC. Translating it yields CASNLRGDETQYF. The V call is TRBV5-6, the J call TRBJ2-5, with D tentatively TRBD2 (6 bases). Germline CDR1 and CDR2: SGHDT and YYEEEE. This CDR3 region has 13 residues. V shed 6 bases and J shed 5 bases, with 14 bases lying between them.

The sample holds a few counts of this clonotype. The chain combines TRBV11-2 with TRBJ1-3; 9 bases agree with TRBD1. The CDR3 has 18 amino acids. The trim removed 1 base at V and 1 base at J, leaving 8 bases unmatched. Germline V lookup: CDR1 SGHAT, CDR2 FQNNGV. CDR3 sequence reads: CASSLVLGQGPSGNTIYF. CDR3 DNA sequence: TGTGCCAGCAGCTTAGTACTTGGACAGGGGCCATCTGGAAACACCATATATTTT.

About this clonotype: This clone may be a read error of a much larger clone one base away. The rearrangement joins TRBV9 to TRBJ1-2; D gene unclear. The V gene lost 4 bases and the J gene lost 12 bases, with 22 bases spanning the gap. CDR1 SGDLS and CDR2 YYNGEE come from the germline V gene. The CDR3 consists of 14 residues. CDR3 coding DNA: TGTGCCAGCAGCCAAGATCTGTGGGGAGGAGGCCACACCTTC. This codes for CASSQDLWGGGHTF.

DNA of the CDR3: TGCGCCAGCAGCTCAGAGGGGGGATCTGGGGCCAACGTCCTGACTTTC. This encodes CASSSEGGSGANVLTF. The genes are TRBV5-1 and TRBJ2-6, with D perhaps TRBD1 or TRBD2 (6 bases each). CDR1 is SGHRS and CDR2 is YFSETQ in the germline V gene. This CDR3 contains 16 residues. Deletions cut 3 bases from V and 1 base from J, with 11 bases between.

This clonotype was seen more than once but under ten times. The V gene is TRBV10-3, the J gene TRBJ2-7, with D tentatively TRBD2 (6 bases). Germline V gene sequence: CDR1 ENHRY, CDR2 SYGVKD. V was clipped by 6 bases and J by 6 bases, with 18 bases between them. The CDR3 has 14 amino acids. The chain's CDR3 is CAISEPITSSEQYV. The CDR3 nucleotides are TGTGCCATCAGCGAACCTATTACTAGCAGCGAGCAGTACGTC.

About this clonotype: The junction and the germline gene differ at one end; a read error may be behind it. The genes are TRBV12-3 or TRBV12-4 and TRBJ2-1, with 8 bases identical to TRBD2. There are 11 residues in the CDR3. CDR3 residues: CASSPRGLASF. The CDR3 DNA is TGTGCCAGCAGTCCCCGTGGACTAGCTAGCTTC.

Of note for this clonotype: Just one base apart from a much larger clone, this may be a read error. The V call is TRBV7-3, the J call TRBJ2-5; the match to TRBD2 covers 8 bases. This CDR3 region has 13 residues. Germline CDR1 reads SGHTA; CDR2 reads FQGTGA. In nucleotides, the CDR3 is TGTGCCGGCAGCCCGGGGGGGAGGGAGACCCAGTACTTC. Translated: CAGSPGGRETQYF.

The V call is TRBV9, the J call TRBJ1-1; D might be TRBD1 (5 bases). V lost 0 bases to trimming and J lost 0 bases, with 15 bases between them. Germline lookup yields CDR1 SGDLS and CDR2 YYNGEE. CDR3 length: 17 residues. The CDR3 bases are TGTGCCAGCAGCGTAGGGGGGGGTACGGGGATGAACACTGAAGCTTTCTTT. Translating it yields CASSVGGGTGMNTEAFF.

CDR3 loop: CATSRDLTRTNIQYF. CDR3 sequence (DNA): TGTGCCACCAGCAGAGATCTGACCCGCACTAACATTCAGTACTTC. The chain has TRBV15 and TRBJ2-4; unclear D gene. CDR1 is LNHNV, CDR2 YYDKDF, per germline (reference sequence). This CDR3 is built from 15 residues. Trimming removed 0 bases at V and 7 bases at J, with 13 bases between.

V gene TRBV20-1 combines with J gene TRBJ2-7; TRBD2 agrees at 10 bases. Germline trimming cut 6 bases from V and 4 bases from J; bases unmatched to any gene: 9. Germline values: CDR1 DFQATT, CDR2 SNEGSKA (reference sequence). The CDR3 contains 14 residues. In DNA form, the CDR3 reads TGCAGTGCCCAGGTGGCTAGCGGGGGATACGAGCAGTACTTC. Translating it yields CSAQVASGGYEQYF.

This clonotype was detected a few times. The rearrangement joins TRBV20-1 to TRBJ1-5; TRBD1 might be the D (5 bases). Germline CDR1 is DFQATT and CDR2 is SNEGSKA (reference sequence). The CDR3 consists of 16 residues. Trimming took off 1 base at V and 1 base at J, with 14 bases between the two ends. Here the CDR3 reads CSARVIQESSNQPQHF. The CDR3 DNA is TGCAGTGCTAGAGTTATACAGGAGTCAAGCAATCAGCCCCAGCATTTT.

The J gene is TRBJ2-5, the V gene TRBV20-1; D call uncertain. Per the germline V gene, CDR1 is DFQATT and CDR2 is SNEGSKA (reference sequence). Trimming shortened V by 5 bases and J by 1 base, and 11 bases separated the two germline ends. This CDR3 has 13 amino acids. The CDR3 loop reads CSAYDAIQETQYF. CDR3 DNA: TGCAGTGCTTATGACGCGATCCAAGAGACCCAGTACTTC.

Of note for this clonotype: Possible read error: a much larger clone is one base away. This chain connects TRBV7-2 to TRBJ1-2, with D perhaps matching TRBD1 (6 bases). CDR1 and CDR2 from the germline V gene are SGHTA and FQGNSA. The CDR3 totals 14 residues. This CDR3 reads CASSFETGRYGYAF. Here the CDR3 DNA reads TGTGCCAGCAGCTTCGAGACAGGTCGGTACGGCTACGCCTTC.

This clonotype was picked up many times. The rearrangement uses TRBV7-2 and TRBJ2-5; no clear D gene. Germline values: CDR1 SGHTA, CDR2 FQGNSA. There are 11 residues in the CDR3. V was pared by 2 bases and J by 5 bases, with 3 bases between. The CDR3 here is CASSLTETQYF. DNA for the CDR3: TGTGCCAGCAGCTTAACTGAGACCCAGTACTTC. Based on the CDR3 plus reference TRBV7-2 and TRBJ2-5, the full variable domain is GAGVSQSPSNKVTEKGKDVELRCDPISGHTALYWYRQSLGQGLEFLIYFQGNSAPDKSGLPSDRFSAERTGGSVSTLTIQRTQQEDSAVYLCASSLTETQYFGPGTRLLVL.

This clonotype was found many times. This sequence joins TRBV5-6 and TRBJ1-2, with D perhaps TRBD1 (6 bases). CDR1 is SGHDT and CDR2 is YYEEEE in the germline V gene. The length of the CDR3 is 11 residues. V lost 2 bases, J lost 10 bases, and 9 bases lay in between. In nucleotides, the CDR3 is TGTGCCAGCAGCTTACAGGGAATCTACACCTTC. Translation: CASSLQGIYTF.

This chain uses TRBV14 with TRBJ2-2, with D hard to call. The V and J ends lost 6 bases and 0 bases respectively, with 14 bases between them. Germline CDR1 is SGHDN and CDR2 is FVKESK. This CDR3 is built from 16 residues. The CDR3 is CASSGVRFANTGELFF. For the CDR3, the DNA is TGTGCCAGCAGTGGCGTGCGGTTCGCGAACACCGGGGAGCTGTTTTTT.

CDR3 sequence reads: CSYSSEMGYGYTF. CDR3 nucleotide sequence: TGCAGTTACTCGTCCGAAATGGGGTATGGCTACACCTTC. The chain is built from TRBV20-1 and TRBJ1-2; D remains ambiguous. V lost 8 bases and J 5 bases, leaving 18 bases between the germline ends. Germline assignment: CDR1 DFQATT and CDR2 SNEGSKA (reference sequence). The CDR3 runs 13 residues.

J is TRBJ1-2 and V is TRBV6-1; perhaps TRBD1 as D (5 bases). Germline V CDR1 and CDR2: MNHNS, SASEGT. Between the trimmed V and J ends, which lost 8 bases and 2 bases, there was a span of 24 bases. This CDR3 has 17 amino acids. CDR3 DNA sequence: TGTGCCAGCTCCCGTAATACCTGGGGCGCCGAAAACTATGGCTACACCTTC. Its translation: CASSRNTWGAENYGYTF.

This clonotype appeared many times. This chain joins TRBV7-9 and TRBJ1-2; tentatively, D is TRBD1 (6 bases). V was pared by 2 bases and J by 8 bases, with 12 bases between. Per the germline V gene, CDR1 is SEHNR and CDR2 is FQNEAQ (reference sequence). This CDR3 spans 13 amino acids. DNA of the CDR3: TGTGCCAGCAGCTTATCCGGGGGCCAGGGCTACACCTTC. This translates into CASSLSGGQGYTF.

The V and J genes are TRBV12-5 and TRBJ2-7; D gene ambiguous. CDR1 LGHNT and CDR2 FRNRAP come from the germline V gene. The V and J ends lost 2 bases and 3 bases respectively, with 5 bases between them. This CDR3 spans 12 amino acids. Here the CDR3 reads CASGLPVYEQYF. The CDR3 DNA reads as TGTGCTAGTGGTTTGCCAGTCTACGAGCAGTACTTC.

This clonotype was recorded many times. This sequence joins TRBV6-1 and TRBJ1-1; 7 bases fit TRBD1. CDR3 length: 11 residues. Trimming cost V 8 bases and J 14 bases; bases outside gene matches: 11. The germline gives CDR1 MNHNS, CDR2 SASEGT. The CDR3: CASGFRGPNFF. DNA for the CDR3: TGTGCCAGCGGATTTAGGGGGCCGAACTTCTTT.

This clonotype was recorded at least ten times. V is TRBV3-1 and J is TRBJ2-7; D is unclear. Trimming removed 1 base at V and 2 bases at J, with 6 bases between. Germline V gene lookup returns CDR1 LGHDT and CDR2 YNNKEL (reference sequence). CDR3 length equals 13 residues. CDR3 amino acids: CASSQASPYEQYF. The CDR3, as DNA: TGTGCCAGCAGCCAAGCCAGCCCCTACGAGCAGTACTTC.

The table lists this clonotype with many counts. DNA of the CDR3: TGTGCCAGCAGCTTAGGATCCGGGGGCTCTGGCTACACCTTC. Translating gives CASSLGSGGSGYTF. This chain links TRBV7-8 with TRBJ1-2; D may be TRBD1 (6 bases). V was pared by 1 base and J by 7 bases, with 13 bases between. The germline V gene has CDR1 SGHVS and CDR2 FQNEAQ. This CDR3 has 14 residues.

The table lists this clonotype with a few counts. The chain has TRBV2 and TRBJ1-2; maybe TRBD1 (6 bases). V shed 4 bases and J shed 5 bases, with 8 bases lying between them. This CDR3 has 12 amino acids. Germline CDR1 SNHLY, CDR2 FYNNEI. The CDR3 DNA follows: TGTGCCAGCAGTGTCACAGGGTATGGCTACACCTTC. It specifies CASSVTGYGYTF.

This clonotype was observed at least ten times. V gene TRBV9 combines with J gene TRBJ2-2; D unclear. Looked up from germline, CDR1 is SGDLS and CDR2 is YYNGEE. V lost 1 base, J lost 6 bases, and 4 bases lay in between. The CDR3 covers 12 residues. The CDR3 DNA follows: TGTGCCAGCAGCGTATTGTCCGGGGAGCTGTTTTTT. Translation gives CASSVLSGELFF.

V and J are TRBV10-3 and TRBJ1-6, with 10 bases matching TRBD1. V shed 5 bases and J 13 bases; nucleotides not matched to a gene: 17. The CDR3 runs 17 residues. Germline CDR1 ENHRY, CDR2 SYGVKD. The CDR3 spells CAISKRQGANWDFPLHF. The CDR3 coding sequence is TGTGCCATCAGTAAACGACAGGGGGCGAATTGGGACTTCCCCCTCCACTTT.

This clonotype has ten or more counts. This chain links TRBV7-9 with TRBJ2-7; D is uncertain. V gave up 1 base and J gave up 4 bases, with 8 bases separating them. The length of the CDR3 is 13 residues. CDR1 is SEHNR and CDR2 is FQNEAQ in the germline V gene (reference sequence). CDR3 coding DNA: TGTGCCAGCAGCTTAGTTTTTGGATACGAGCAGTACTTC. Its translation is CASSLVFGYEQYF.

A remark on this clonotype: Being one base from a much bigger clone, this may be a read error. The DNA of the CDR3 is TGCAGTGCTAGGGGGGGACTAGCGACATGCTACGAGCAGTACTTC. It translates to CSARGGLATCYEQYF. The chain combines TRBV20-1 with TRBJ2-7; 10 bases match TRBD2. Germline assignment: CDR1 DFQATT and CDR2 SNEGSKA (reference sequence). The CDR3 is made up of 15 amino acids. V was pared by 3 bases and J by 3 bases, with 8 bases of the junction left unmatched.

This clonotype was observed a few times. The chain recombines TRBV6-1 with TRBJ1-2, with D unresolved. Germline V gives CDR1 MNHNS, CDR2 SASEGT. Trimming cost V 10 bases and J 3 bases, with 18 bases left between them. The CDR3 loop spans 14 amino acids. CDR3 bases: TGTGCCACCAAGGTGTCGGAACGAGACTATGGCTACACCTTC. Amino acid sequence: CATKVSERDYGYTF.

At least ten counts were recorded for this clonotype. The V and J genes are TRBV2 and TRBJ2-3, with D hard to call. Trimming removed 4 bases from V and 1 base from J, with 9 bases in between. The CDR3 extends over 14 amino acids. Germline V gene sequence: CDR1 SNHLY, CDR2 FYNNEI. The CDR3 is CASSAVLRTDTQYF. The DNA for the CDR3 is TGTGCCAGCAGTGCAGTTCTCCGCACAGATACGCAGTATTTT.

In its sample, this clonotype was seen many times. This chain links TRBV19 with TRBJ1-5; TRBD1 is a possible D gene (6 bases). The V end was cut by 5 bases, the J end by 4 bases, with 15 bases between. CDR3 length equals 15 residues. The germline CDR1 and CDR2 sequences are LNHDA and SQIVND (reference sequence). The CDR3 spells CASSARGAGNQPQHF. For the CDR3, the DNA is TGTGCCAGTAGTGCGAGGGGGGCAGGGAATCAGCCCCAGCATTTT.